A few counts support the clone carrying this TCR beta chain. V lost 6 bases, J lost 4 bases, and 6 bases stayed unmatched. The CDR3 totals 14 residues. Per the germline V gene, CDR1 is MNHEY and CDR2 is SVGAGI. MiXCR, run by TCRdb on the RT-PCR reads, gives a single entry per CDR3 protein. This table holds some 200,000 distinct CDR3 sequences, 35% to 50% found once. This specimen belongs to a study of patients and donors after allogeneic stem cell transplantation. The clonotype originates from a human donor who was either an allogeneic HSCT recipient or a stem cell or donor lymphocyte infusion donor (not recorded which). It is not recorded whose cells these are; they may come from a transplant donor. Input material: blood, either unsorted or a sorted T cell fraction (not recorded which). V is TRBV6-5 and J is TRBJ1-5, with 7 bases aligning to TRBD1. The CDR3 DNA sequence: TGTGCCAGCAGGGAGGGGACAGAGAATCAGCCCCAGCATTTT. Its translation is CASREGTENQPQHF.